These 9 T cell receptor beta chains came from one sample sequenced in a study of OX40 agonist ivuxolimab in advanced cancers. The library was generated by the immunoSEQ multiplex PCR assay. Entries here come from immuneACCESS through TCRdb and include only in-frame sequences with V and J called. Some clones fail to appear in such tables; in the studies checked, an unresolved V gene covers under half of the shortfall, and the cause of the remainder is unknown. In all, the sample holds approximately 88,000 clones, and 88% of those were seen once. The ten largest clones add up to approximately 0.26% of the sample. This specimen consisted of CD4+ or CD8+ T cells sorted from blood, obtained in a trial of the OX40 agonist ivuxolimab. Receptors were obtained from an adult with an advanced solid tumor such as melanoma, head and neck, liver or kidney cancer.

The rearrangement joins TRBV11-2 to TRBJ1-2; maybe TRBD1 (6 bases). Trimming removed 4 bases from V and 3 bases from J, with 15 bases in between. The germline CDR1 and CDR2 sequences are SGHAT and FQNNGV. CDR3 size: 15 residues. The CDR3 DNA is TGTGCCAGCAGCTCCGGATGGGGGGGCCACTATGGCTACACCTTC. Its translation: CASSSGWGGHYGYTF.

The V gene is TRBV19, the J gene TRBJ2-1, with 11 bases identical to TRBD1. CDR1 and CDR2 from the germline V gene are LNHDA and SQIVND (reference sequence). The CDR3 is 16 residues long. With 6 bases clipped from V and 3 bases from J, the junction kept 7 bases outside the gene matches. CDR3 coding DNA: TGTGCCAGTAGCCCGGGACAGGGGGTAAGCTACAATGAGCAGTTCTTC. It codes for CASSPGQGVSYNEQFF.

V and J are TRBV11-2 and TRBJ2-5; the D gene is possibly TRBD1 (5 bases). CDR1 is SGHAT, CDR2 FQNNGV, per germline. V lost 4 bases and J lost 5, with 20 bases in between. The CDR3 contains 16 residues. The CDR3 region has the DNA TGTGCCAGCAGCTCCGCCGATGGCAGGGCGACGGAGACCCAGTACTTC. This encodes CASSSADGRATETQYF.

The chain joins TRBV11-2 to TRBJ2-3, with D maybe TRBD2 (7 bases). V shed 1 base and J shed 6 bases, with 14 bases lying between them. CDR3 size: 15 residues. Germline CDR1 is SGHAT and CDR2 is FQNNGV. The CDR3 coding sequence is TGTGCCAGCAGCTTAGGGGGGGGCTTAACGGATACGCAGTATTTT. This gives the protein CASSLGGGLTDTQYF.

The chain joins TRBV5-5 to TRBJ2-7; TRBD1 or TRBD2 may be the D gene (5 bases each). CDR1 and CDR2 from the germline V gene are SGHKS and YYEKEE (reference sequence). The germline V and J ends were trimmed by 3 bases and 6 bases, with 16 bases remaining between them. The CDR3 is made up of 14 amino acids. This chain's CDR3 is CASSWGDTQGEQYF. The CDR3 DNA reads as TGTGCCAGCAGCTGGGGAGACACCCAGGGCGAGCAGTACTTC. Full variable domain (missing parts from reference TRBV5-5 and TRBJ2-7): DAGVTQSPTHLIKTRGQQVTLRCSPISGHKSVSWYQQVLGQGPQFIFQYYEKEERGRGNFPDRFSARQFPNYSSELNVNALLLGDSALYLCASSWGDTQGEQYFGPGTRLTVT.

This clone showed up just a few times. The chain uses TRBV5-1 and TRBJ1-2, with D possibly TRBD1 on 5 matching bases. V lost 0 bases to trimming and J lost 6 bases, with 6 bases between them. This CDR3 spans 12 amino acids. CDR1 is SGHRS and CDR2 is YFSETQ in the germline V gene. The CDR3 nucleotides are TGCGCCAGCAGCTTGGCAGGGAATGGCTACACCTTC. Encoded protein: CASSLAGNGYTF.

The CDR3 loop is CATGLLGARGSGANVLTF. DNA for the CDR3: TGTGCCACCGGCCTCCTAGGGGCCAGGGGCTCTGGGGCCAACGTCCTGACTTTC. V gene TRBV15 combines with J gene TRBJ2-6, with a possible D match to TRBD1 (6 bases). This CDR3 is 18 amino acids long. The V gene's germline CDR1 is LNHNV and CDR2 YYDKDF (reference sequence). The ends were cut back, 8 bases at V and 0 bases at J, with 20 bases in the middle.

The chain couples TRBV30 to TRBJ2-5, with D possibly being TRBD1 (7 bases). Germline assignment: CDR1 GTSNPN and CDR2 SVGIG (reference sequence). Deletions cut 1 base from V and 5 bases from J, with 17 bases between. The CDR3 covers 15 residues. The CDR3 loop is CAWSAGGTGEETQYF. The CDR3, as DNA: TGTGCCTGGAGTGCAGGGGGGACGGGAGAGGAGACCCAGTACTTC.

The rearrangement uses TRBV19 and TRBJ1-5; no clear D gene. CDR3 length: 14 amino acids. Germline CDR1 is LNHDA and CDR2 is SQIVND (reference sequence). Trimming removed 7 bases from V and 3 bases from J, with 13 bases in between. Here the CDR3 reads CASTQKTLNQPQHF. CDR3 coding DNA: TGTGCCAGTACCCAAAAGACCCTCAATCAGCCCCAGCATTTT.